This T cell receptor beta chain was retrieved from a study of blood T cell repertoires in COVID-19. Study-level information: Both acute and convalescent COVID-19 samples were obtained from the United States, Italy and Spain. The analysed material was cDNA or gDNA that came from T cells, B-cell-depleted T cells, or PBMCs.

How the authors handled the data: Reference gene primer amplification yielded estimated nucleated cell counts. The repertoire was sequenced with immunoSEQ multiplex PCR; TCRdb's copy has only in-frame clones and lacks some. Clone size and V and J calls were adopted from that table, with D and trimming inferred from the DNA. This table holds tens of thousands of clones, 80% found once. V lost 5 bases to trimming and J lost 8 bases, with 7 bases between them. Looked up from germline, CDR1 is SGHVS and CDR2 is FQNEAQ. CDR3 size: 11 residues. In its sample, this clone was seen a few times. Source material: peripheral blood. The V gene is TRBV7-8, the J gene TRBJ2-1, with D unclear. This clonotype was obtained from a woman aged 70-85 years with acute or convalescent COVID-19. CDR3 bases: TGTGCCAGCAGCCCCGCGCATGAGCAGTTCTTC. Protein: CASSPAHEQFF.